This T cell receptor (beta chain) was sequenced during a study of T cells after yellow fever vaccination. As concerns this clonotype: Its antigen is not identified.

V was clipped by 6 bases and J by 1 base, with 14 bases between them. Germline CDR1 reads SGHAT; CDR2 reads FQNNGV. The CDR3 covers 15 residues. General study results and limits: Compared with primary, the secondary response was weaker and peaked at day 5, not 15.

TCRdb re-analysed the 5' RACE reads in MiXCR, keeping a single row per CDR3 protein. The sample records about 340,000 distinct CDR3 sequences, 9.5% to 15% being singletons. Sequenced here: CD4+ T cells sorted from PBMCs, sampled 15 days after the yellow fever booster vaccination. This clonotype was obtained from a man aged 18 to 30 who received the YFV17D yellow fever vaccine. The genes are TRBV11-2 and TRBJ2-3; D may be TRBD2 (6 bases). CDR3 loop: CASRGIRRGTDTQYF. CDR3 DNA sequence: TGTGCCAGCAGGGGAATTAGGAGGGGCACAGATACGCAGTATTTT.